These 23 T cell receptor beta chains were all obtained from the same sample, sequenced in a study of cytomegalovirus exposure and HLA in healthy donors. The PCR had 60 Vbeta and 13 Jbeta primers. TCRdb's copy holds only in-frame clones and misses some; the assay was immunoSEQ multiplex PCR. The table records some 210,000 clones, about 85% of them present only once. Sequenced: PBMCs. Receptors originate from a woman aged 45-60 years in good health and CMV-seropositive.

The J gene is TRBJ2-5, the V gene TRBV7-7, with 10 bases matching TRBD1. CDR1 and CDR2 (germline): SSHAT, FNYEAQ (reference sequence). This CDR3 contains 14 residues. V lost 4 bases, J lost 4 bases, and 3 bases stayed unmatched. For the CDR3, the DNA is TGTGCCAGCAGCTCGGGACAGGGGCGAGAGACCCAGTACTTC. As protein: CASSSGQGRETQYF.

As for this clone: Other DNA sequences in the sample encode the same CDR3. The gene calls are TRBV18 and TRBJ1-1, with D possibly matching TRBD1 (5 bases). Germline CDR1 is KGHSH and CDR2 is LQKENI. The V end was cut by 4 bases, the J end by 0 bases, with 6 bases between. This CDR3 has 13 amino acids. The CDR3 coding sequence is TGTGCCAGCTCACAAGGGGTGAACACTGAAGCTTTCTTT. It is translated as CASSQGVNTEAFF.

The chain uses TRBV7-9 and TRBJ2-5, with 7 bases lining up with TRBD2. Per the germline V gene, CDR1 is SEHNR and CDR2 is FQNEAQ (reference sequence). Trimming at V came to 1 base and at J to 5 bases, leaving 4 bases not matched to a gene. The length of the CDR3 is 14 residues. The CDR3 region has the DNA TGTGCCAGCAGCTTAGGAGGACTAGGTGAGACCCAGTACTTC. Protein: CASSLGGLGETQYF.

This chain connects TRBV10-3 to TRBJ2-1; 9 nucleotides match TRBD1. The length of the CDR3 is 16 residues. With 3 bases clipped from V and 1 base from J, the junction kept 4 bases outside the gene matches. Per germline, CDR1 ENHRY and CDR2 SYGVKD. The DNA of the CDR3 is TGTGCCATCAGTGAAAAGGACAGGGGTTCCTACAATGAGCAGTTCTTC. This sequence encodes CAISEKDRGSYNEQFF.

The chain links TRBV7-9 to TRBJ1-1; 8 bases line up with TRBD1. The ends lost 4 bases at V and 12 bases at J; junction bases unmatched: 13. CDR3 length: 14 residues. Germline V gene data show CDR1 as SEHNR and CDR2 as FQNEAQ (reference sequence). CDR3 region: CASSSRTGLSFPFF. The CDR3, as DNA: TGTGCCAGCAGCTCTCGGACAGGGTTGAGTTTTCCTTTCTTT.

V usage is TRBV2 and J usage is TRBJ2-7; the D gene is possibly TRBD1 (5 bases). Germline loops: CDR1 SNHLY, CDR2 FYNNEI. This CDR3 region has 14 residues. Between the trimmed V and J ends, which lost 5 bases and 4 bases, there was a span of 15 bases. The CDR3 reads CASSRRQILYEQYF. In nucleotides, the CDR3 is TGTGCCAGCAGTCGCCGACAGATTTTATACGAGCAGTACTTC.

The V gene is TRBV25-1, the J gene TRBJ1-2; possible D gene TRBD1, 5 bases. The germline V and J ends were trimmed by 3 bases and 4 bases, with 9 bases remaining between them. Per germline, CDR1 MGHDK and CDR2 SYGVNS. The CDR3 covers 13 residues. Here the CDR3 DNA reads TGTGCCAGCAGTGAGGCAGGGTTCTATGGCTACACCTTC. It yields the protein CASSEAGFYGYTF.

The gene calls are TRBV7-2 and TRBJ2-3; 14 nucleotides match TRBD2. The germline V gene has CDR1 SGHTA and CDR2 FQGNSA. This CDR3 is built from 19 residues. The J segment lost 3 bases and the V segment lost 0 bases, leaving 8 bases of the junction unmatched. This CDR3 is CASSLALTSGGARTDTQYF. CDR3 nucleotides: TGTGCCAGCAGCTTAGCGCTGACTAGCGGGGGGGCGAGGACAGATACGCAGTATTTT. The full variable domain, rest sourced from reference TRBV7-2 and TRBJ2-3, is GAGVSQSPSNKVTEKGKDVELRCDPISGHTALYWYRQSLGQGLEFLIYFQGNSAPDKSGLPSDRFSAERTGGSVSTLTIQRTQQEDSAVYLCASSLALTSGGARTDTQYFGPGTRLTVL.

The chain has TRBV7-2 and TRBJ1-1, with a weak D call TRBD1 (6 bases). This CDR3 comprises 14 residues. The V end lost 4 bases, the J end lost 4 bases, and 13 bases lay between the germline ends. Germline CDR1 and CDR2: SGHTA and FQGNSA. The CDR3 nucleotides read TGTGCCAGCAGCTCACAGGGATCGGGCACTGAAGCTTTCTTT. Amino acids: CASSSQGSGTEAFF.

The chain is built from TRBV28 and TRBJ1-5, with a tentative D call TRBD1 (6 bases). V was cut by 5 bases and J by 13 bases, with 18 bases left in between. This CDR3 region has 13 residues. Germline V gene data show CDR1 as MDHEN and CDR2 as SYDVKM. CDR3 residues: CASSPDSTGLQHF. For the CDR3, the DNA is TGTGCCAGCAGTCCTGATTCTACAGGGTTACAGCATTTT.

The rearrangement uses TRBV10-3 and TRBJ2-6, with TRBD1 matching 7 bases. Germline V lookup: CDR1 ENHRY, CDR2 SYGVKD. This CDR3 is 16 amino acids long. The V gene end was trimmed by 6 bases and the J gene end by 4 bases; junction bases not matched to a gene: 9. The CDR3 reads CAISSSDRAGANVLTF. CDR3 bases: TGTGCCATCAGCTCCTCCGACAGGGCAGGGGCCAACGTCCTGACTTTC.

V is TRBV28 and J is TRBJ1-2; TRBD1 matches at 7 bases. The V gene end was trimmed by 6 bases and the J gene end by 5 bases; junction bases not matched to a gene: 6. CDR3 size: 13 residues. Germline V gene sequence: CDR1 MDHEN, CDR2 SYDVKM. CDR3 sequence (DNA): TGTGCCAGCAGCCTAGGGGGCGCTTATGGCTACACCTTC. Its protein product is CASSLGGAYGYTF.

The V gene is TRBV11-2, the J gene TRBJ2-1; D may be TRBD1 (6 bases). Looked up from germline, CDR1 is SGHAT and CDR2 is FQNNGV. The CDR3 contains 13 residues. V lost 5 bases and J lost 4, with 9 bases in between. The DNA for the CDR3 is TGTGCCAGCAGCGAGGACAGTTACAATGAGCAGTTCTTC. Its translation: CASSEDSYNEQFF.

This chain links TRBV12-5 with TRBJ2-7; TRBD1 matches at 12 bases. This CDR3 comprises 13 residues. V lost 5 bases and J lost 7; bases outside the gene matches: 3. CDR1 LGHNT and CDR2 FRNRAP come from the germline V gene. As DNA, the CDR3 is TGTGCTAGTGGTCGGGACAGGGGGCAAGAGCAGTACTTC. It yields the protein CASGRDRGQEQYF.

This clone was seen a few times. This chain uses TRBV4-1 with TRBJ1-1; TRBD1 is a possible D gene (5 bases). The CDR3 is 16 residues long. V was clipped by 2 bases and J by 1 base, with 14 bases between them. Germline values: CDR1 MGHRA, CDR2 YSYEKL. The CDR3 loop is CASSQSGRAGNTEAFF. CDR3 bases: TGCGCCAGCAGCCAATCAGGGAGGGCTGGGAACACTGAAGCTTTCTTT.

This chain connects TRBV29-1 to TRBJ1-2; unclear D gene. The CDR3 totals 11 residues. Between the trimmed V and J ends, which lost 4 bases and 7 bases, there was a span of 10 bases. Germline CDR1 SQVTM, CDR2 ANQGSEA. The DNA for the CDR3 is TGCAGCGTTGGGGAGGACCTTGGCTACACCTTC. Amino acids: CSVGEDLGYTF.

This chain joins TRBV4-3 and TRBJ1-2; D is unresolved. This CDR3 is built from 14 residues. The ends were cut back, 0 bases at V and 4 bases at J, with 9 bases in the middle. CDR1 and CDR2 (germline): LGHNA, YSLEER. The DNA of the CDR3 is TGCGCCAGCAGCCAAGATCGGTCCGGCTATGGCTACACCTTC. It specifies CASSQDRSGYGYTF.

In this sample, this clone turned up a few times. The CDR3 DNA is TGTGCCAGCAGCGGGCCAGGGTACGAGCAGTACTTC. Amino acid sequence: CASSGPGYEQYF. The gene calls are TRBV5-4 and TRBJ2-7; possibly TRBD1 for D (5 bases). Trimming removed 4 bases from V and 4 bases from J, with 9 bases in between. CDR1 is SGHNT, CDR2 YYREEE, per germline (reference sequence). This CDR3 is 12 amino acids long.

The chain carries TRBV6-6 and TRBJ1-1, with 7 bases lining up with TRBD1. Unmatched junction bases numbered 5, after V lost 6 bases and J lost 4 bases. Germline CDR1 is MNHNY and CDR2 is SVGAGI (reference sequence). The CDR3 consists of 13 residues. In DNA, the CDR3 is TGTGCCAGCAGCCTACAGGGGAGCACTGAAGCTTTCTTT. This gives the protein CASSLQGSTEAFF.

The gene calls are TRBV19 and TRBJ2-7; D may be TRBD1 (6 bases). CDR3 length: 14 residues. The ends were cut back, 5 bases at V and 2 bases at J, with 13 bases in the middle. Germline CDR1 is LNHDA and CDR2 is SQIVND (reference sequence). CDR3 loop: CASSATGTTYEQYF. In nucleotides, the CDR3 is TGTGCCAGTAGTGCTACAGGGACAACCTACGAGCAGTACTTC.

V and J are TRBV4-3 and TRBJ1-6; perhaps TRBD1 as D (6 bases). The CDR3 spans 15 residues. Germline CDR1 LGHNA, CDR2 YSLEER. V was shortened by 1 base and J by 7 bases, with 11 bases between the two germline ends. The CDR3 DNA follows: TGCGCCAGCAGCCAAGGGACAGCCCTAAATTCACCCCTCCACTTT. It yields the protein CASSQGTALNSPLHF.

The CDR3 DNA is TGTGCCAGCAGCTCAATGTCCGGGAACGAGCAGTACTTC. The encoded protein is CASSSMSGNEQYF. The genes are TRBV7-8 and TRBJ2-7; tentatively, D is TRBD2 (5 bases). V lost 4 bases and J 5 bases, leaving 12 bases between the germline ends. Per the germline V gene, CDR1 is SGHVS and CDR2 is FQNEAQ. This CDR3 has 13 residues.

A single count supports this clone. The genes are TRBV27 and TRBJ1-6, with D hard to call. The CDR3 is made up of 12 amino acids. V gave up 1 base and J gave up 11 bases, with 6 bases separating them. The germline V gene encodes CDR1 MNHEY and CDR2 SMNVEV (reference sequence). The CDR3 region has the DNA TGTGCCAGCAGTTTATACGGGACACCCCTCCACTTT. It yields the protein CASSLYGTPLHF.